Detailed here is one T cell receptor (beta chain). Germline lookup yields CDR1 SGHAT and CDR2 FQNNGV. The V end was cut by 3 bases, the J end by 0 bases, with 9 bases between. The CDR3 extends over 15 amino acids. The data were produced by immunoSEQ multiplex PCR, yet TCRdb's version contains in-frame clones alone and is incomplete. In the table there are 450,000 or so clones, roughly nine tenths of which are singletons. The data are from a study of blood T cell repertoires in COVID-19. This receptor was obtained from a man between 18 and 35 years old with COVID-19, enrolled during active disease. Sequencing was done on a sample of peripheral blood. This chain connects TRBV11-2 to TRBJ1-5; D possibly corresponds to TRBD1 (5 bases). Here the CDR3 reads CASSLGGGSNQPQHF. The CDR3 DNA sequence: TGTGCCAGCAGCTTGGGGGGGGGTAGCAATCAGCCCCAGCATTTT.